Below are 8 T cell receptor beta chains sequenced from a single sample in a study of preoperative IRX-2 immunotherapy in early breast cancer. Assay: immunoSEQ multiplex PCR; the TCRdb copy retains only in-frame clones and omits some. The table has around 5,600 clones, about 61% seen once. Indicated treatment: preoperative locoregional IRX-2 cytokine immunotherapy. Source: tumor tissue, taken before IRX-2 immunotherapy. The receptors stem from a human donor with breast cancer.

This clone was picked up a small number of times. An end of the junction does not agree with germline; a read error may underlie this. This rearrangement joins TRBV6-8 to TRBJ2-3, with 9 bases lining up with TRBD1. Per the germline V gene, CDR1 is MNHGY and CDR2 is SAAAGT. CDR3 size: 15 residues. In nucleotides, the CDR3 is TGTGCCATCAGTCCCCCGGGACAGGGTACAGATACGCAGTATTTT. It codes for CAISPPGQGTDTQYF.

This chain joins TRBV11-3 and TRBJ2-1; D is unresolved. In germline, CDR1 is SGHNT, CDR2 YENEEA. The CDR3 runs 16 residues. With 3 bases removed from V and 0 bases from J, the gap between germline ends came to 12 bases. As DNA, the CDR3 is TGTGCCAGCAGCTTGGTCGTCCTGAGCTCCTACAATGAGCAGTTCTTC. This sequence encodes CASSLVVLSSYNEQFF. The whole variable domain, filled in from reference TRBV11-3 and TRBJ2-1, reads EAGVVQSPRYKIIEKKQPVAFWCNPISGHNTLYWYLQNLGQGPELLIRYENEEAVDDSQLPKDRFSAERLKGVDSTLKIQPAELGDSAVYLCASSLVVLSSYNEQFFGPGTRLTVL.

This clone was found a few times. The chain has TRBV11-3 and TRBJ2-7; TRBD1 aligns across 8 bases. Germline V gene lookup returns CDR1 SGHNT and CDR2 YENEEA. This CDR3 comprises 15 residues. The ends lost 4 bases at V and 3 bases at J; junction bases unmatched: 8. CDR3 bases: TGTGCCAGCAGCTCAACCGGGACAGGATTCTACGAGCAGTACTTC. Translation gives CASSSTGTGFYEQYF.

This rearrangement joins TRBV6-8 to TRBJ2-7, with D unresolved. V lost 6 bases to trimming and J lost 2 bases, with 8 bases between them. The V gene's germline CDR1 is MNHGY and CDR2 SAAAGT. CDR3 length: 12 residues. This CDR3 reads CASSDSTYEQYF. The CDR3 DNA reads as TGTGCCAGCAGCGACTCAACCTACGAGCAGTACTTC.

The CDR3 reads CASSLEGNSYEQYF. CDR3 nucleotide sequence: TGCGCCAGCAGCTTGGAGGGGAACTCCTACGAGCAGTACTTC. The chain recombines TRBV5-1 with TRBJ2-7; possibly TRBD1 for D (5 bases). Looked up from germline, CDR1 is SGHRS and CDR2 is YFSETQ. CDR3 length equals 14 residues. The V gene lost 0 bases and the J gene lost 0 bases, with 7 bases spanning the gap. The whole variable domain, remainder taken from reference TRBV5-1 and TRBJ2-7, is KAGVTQTPRYLIKTRGQQVTLSCSPISGHRSVSWYQQTPGQGLQFLFEYFSETQRNKGNFPGRFSGRQFSNSRSEMNVSTLELGDSALYLCASSLEGNSYEQYFGPGTRLTVT.

The CDR3 is CASRGPFEAFF. The CDR3 DNA reads TGTGCCAGCAGAGGCCCTTTTGAAGCTTTCTTT. The chain links TRBV6-7 to TRBJ1-1; D is undetermined. TRBV6-7 is sorted into the ORF group, with uncertain function. Trimming shortened V by 6 bases and J by 7 bases, and 9 bases separated the two germline ends. This CDR3 contains 11 residues.

This clone was counted between two and nine times. The chain employs TRBV30 and TRBJ1-1; D uncertain. Trimming removed 3 bases at V and 1 base at J, with 15 bases between. In germline, CDR1 is GTSNPN, CDR2 SVGIG (reference sequence). The CDR3 length is 15 residues. The CDR3 DNA reads as TGTGCCTGGAGAATTGGGGATCATACGAACACTGAAGCTTTCTTT. This sequence encodes CAWRIGDHTNTEAFF. The whole variable domain, remainder taken from reference TRBV30 and TRBJ1-1, is SQTIHQWPATLVQPVGSPLSLECTVEGTSNPNLYWYRQAAGRGLQLLFYSVGIGQISSEVPQNLSASRPQDRQFILSSKKLLLSDSGFYLCAWRIGDHTNTEAFFGQGTRLTVV.

In its sample, this clone was seen a few times. V usage is TRBV11-3 and J usage is TRBJ1-1, with 7 bases identical to TRBD1. The CDR3 runs to 15 residues. Trimming at V came to 6 bases and at J to 4 bases, leaving 11 bases not matched to a gene. Germline V gene sequence: CDR1 SGHNT, CDR2 YENEEA. The CDR3 loop reads CASRSEFTGATEAFF. CDR3 sequence (DNA): TGTGCCAGCAGGTCAGAATTCACAGGGGCCACTGAAGCTTTCTTT.